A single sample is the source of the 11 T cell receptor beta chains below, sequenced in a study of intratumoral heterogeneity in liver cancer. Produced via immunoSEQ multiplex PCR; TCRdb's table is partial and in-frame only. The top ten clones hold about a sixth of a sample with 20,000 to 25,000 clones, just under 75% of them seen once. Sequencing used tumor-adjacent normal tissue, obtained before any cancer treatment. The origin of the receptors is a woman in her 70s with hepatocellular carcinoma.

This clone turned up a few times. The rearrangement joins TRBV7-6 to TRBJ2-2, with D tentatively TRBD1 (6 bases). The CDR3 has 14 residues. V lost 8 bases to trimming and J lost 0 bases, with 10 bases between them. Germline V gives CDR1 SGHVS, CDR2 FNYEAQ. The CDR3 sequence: CASGTISNTGELFF. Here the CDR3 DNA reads TGTGCCAGCGGGACAATTTCGAACACCGGGGAGCTGTTTTTT.

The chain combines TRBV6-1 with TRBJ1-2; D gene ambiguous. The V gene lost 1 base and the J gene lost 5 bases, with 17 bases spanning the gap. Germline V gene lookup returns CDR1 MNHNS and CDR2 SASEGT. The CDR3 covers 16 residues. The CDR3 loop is CASSEVVQASGYGYTF. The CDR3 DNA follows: TGTGCCAGCAGTGAAGTTGTTCAGGCCTCGGGGTATGGCTACACCTTC.

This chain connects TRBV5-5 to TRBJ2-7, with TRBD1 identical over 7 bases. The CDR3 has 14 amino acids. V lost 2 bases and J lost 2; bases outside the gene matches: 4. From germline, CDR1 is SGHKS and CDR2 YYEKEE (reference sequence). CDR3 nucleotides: TGTGCCAGCAGCTTTTGGGACAGCCCCTACGAGCAGTACTTC. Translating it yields CASSFWDSPYEQYF. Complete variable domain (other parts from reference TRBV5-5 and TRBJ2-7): DAGVTQSPTHLIKTRGQQVTLRCSPISGHKSVSWYQQVLGQGPQFIFQYYEKEERGRGNFPDRFSARQFPNYSSELNVNALLLGDSALYLCASSFWDSPYEQYFGPGTRLTVT.

CDR3 in DNA: TGTGCCAGCTCACCACCCAATTACCAAGAGACCCAGTACTTC. It is translated as CASSPPNYQETQYF. The rearrangement uses TRBV18 and TRBJ2-5; D gene unclear. This CDR3 has 14 residues. From germline, CDR1 is KGHSH and CDR2 LQKENI. Trimming cost V 0 bases and J 0 bases, with 5 bases left between them. Based on the CDR3 plus reference TRBV18 and TRBJ2-5, the full variable domain is NAGVMQNPRHLVRRRGQEARLRCSPMKGHSHVYWYRQLPEEGLKFMVYLQKENIIDESGMPKERFSAEFPKEGPSILRIQQVVRGDSAAYFCASSPPNYQETQYFGPGTRLLVL.

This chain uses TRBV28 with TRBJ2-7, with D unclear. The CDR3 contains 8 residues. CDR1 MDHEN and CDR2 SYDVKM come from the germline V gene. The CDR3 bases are TGTGATGAGTACGAGCAGTACTTC. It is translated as CDEYEQYF.

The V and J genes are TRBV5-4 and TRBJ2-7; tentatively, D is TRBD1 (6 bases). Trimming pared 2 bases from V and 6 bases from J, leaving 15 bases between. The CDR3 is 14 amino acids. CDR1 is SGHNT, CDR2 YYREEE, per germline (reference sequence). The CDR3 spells CASSLQGRDVEQYF. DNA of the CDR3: TGTGCCAGCAGCTTACAGGGTCGCGATGTCGAGCAGTACTTC.

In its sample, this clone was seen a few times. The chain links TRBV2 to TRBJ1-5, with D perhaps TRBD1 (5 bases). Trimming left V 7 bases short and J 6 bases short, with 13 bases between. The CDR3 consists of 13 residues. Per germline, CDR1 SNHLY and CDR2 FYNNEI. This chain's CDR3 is CASTEGLFQPQHF. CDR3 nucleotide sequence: TGTGCCAGCACTGAGGGACTGTTTCAGCCCCAGCATTTT.

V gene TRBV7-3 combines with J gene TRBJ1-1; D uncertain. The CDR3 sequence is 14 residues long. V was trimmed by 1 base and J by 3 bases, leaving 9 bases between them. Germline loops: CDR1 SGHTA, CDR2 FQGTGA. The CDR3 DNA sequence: TGTGCCAGCAGCTTAATGACGTTGGACACTGAAGCTTTCTTT. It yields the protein CASSLMTLDTEAFF. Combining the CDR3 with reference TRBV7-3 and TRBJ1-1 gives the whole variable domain GAGVSQTPSNKVTEKGKYVELRCDPISGHTALYWYRQSLGQGPEFLIYFQGTGAADDSGLPNDRFFAVRPEGSVSTLKIQRTERGDSAVYLCASSLMTLDTEAFFGQGTRLTVV.

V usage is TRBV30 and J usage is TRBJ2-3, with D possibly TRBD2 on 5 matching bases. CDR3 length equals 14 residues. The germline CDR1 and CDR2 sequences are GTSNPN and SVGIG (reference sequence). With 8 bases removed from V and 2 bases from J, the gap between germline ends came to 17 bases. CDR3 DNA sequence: TGTGCCCGTCGTACTGGCGGGTTCACAGATACGCAGTATTTT. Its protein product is CARRTGGFTDTQYF.

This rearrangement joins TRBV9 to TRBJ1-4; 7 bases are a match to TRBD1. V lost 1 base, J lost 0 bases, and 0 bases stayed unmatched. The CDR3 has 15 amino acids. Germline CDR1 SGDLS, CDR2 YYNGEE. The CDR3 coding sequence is TGTGCCAGCAGCGTACAGGGGGCAACTAATGAAAAACTGTTTTTT. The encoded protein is CASSVQGATNEKLFF.

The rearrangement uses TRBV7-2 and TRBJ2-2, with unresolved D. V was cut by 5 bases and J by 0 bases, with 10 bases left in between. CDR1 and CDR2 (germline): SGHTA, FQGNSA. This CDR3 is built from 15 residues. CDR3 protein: CASSPRAANTGELFF. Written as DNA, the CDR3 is TGTGCCAGCAGCCCAAGAGCAGCGAACACCGGGGAGCTGTTTTTT. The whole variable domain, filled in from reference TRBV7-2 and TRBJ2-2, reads GAGVSQSPSNKVTEKGKDVELRCDPISGHTALYWYRQSLGQGLEFLIYFQGNSAPDKSGLPSDRFSAERTGGSVSTLTIQRTQQEDSAVYLCASSPRAANTGELFFGEGSRLTVL.